The rows below give T cell receptor beta chains drawn from one sample of a study of blood T cell repertoires in COVID-19. The assay was immunoSEQ multiplex PCR, and TCRdb's table has in-frame clones only and misses some. The sample shows about 100,000 clones, 70% to 90% of them seen only once. The sequenced material came from peripheral blood. These receptors all stem from a man in his fifties with active or convalescent COVID-19. Both conserved end residues are part of each CDR3. D genes are given only for firm matches. Clone size is shown for a subset of rows, as once, few, many or a class of expanded clone.

J gene | clone size | V gene | D gene | CDR3 DNA | CDR3 protein
TRBJ2-7 | . | TRBV12-3/TRBV12-4 | TRBD1 | TGTGCCAGCAGCCGAGACAGGGCCTACGAGCAGTACTTC | CASSRDRAYEQYF
TRBJ2-7 | . | TRBV5-4 | TRBD1 | TGTGCCAGCAGCTTCGGGACAGGGGGCTCCTACGAGCAGTACTTC | CASSFGTGGSYEQYF
TRBJ1-4 | . | TRBV9 | TRBD1 | TGTGCCAGCAGCGCAGACGAACAGGGGGCCTTTAATGAAAAACTGTTTTTT | CASSADEQGAFNEKLFF
TRBJ2-1 | once | TRBV19 | . | TGTGCCAGTAGCCAGACGGGAGCCGGCTCCTACAATGAGCAGTTCTTC | CASSQTGAGSYNEQFF
TRBJ1-5 | . | TRBV6-5 | . | TGTGCCAGCTTGGCAGGGTGGCAGCCCCAGCATTTT | CASLAGWQPQHF
TRBJ1-4 | . | TRBV5-6 | . | TGTGCCAGCAGCTTCCGAGGGCATGGTGAAAAACTGTTTTTT | CASSFRGHGEKLFF
TRBJ1-1 | . | TRBV13 | . | TGTGCCAGCACCCTGAGGTTGAACACTGAAGCTTTCTTT | CASTLRLNTEAFF
TRBJ2-2 | . | TRBV5-1 | . | TGCGCCAGCAGCCCCGGGTCGCAGGACATCGAATACACCGGGGAGCTGTTTTTT | CASSPGSQDIEYTGELFF
TRBJ2-7 | . | TRBV10-3 | . | TGTGCCATCAGTGAGCACGGGAGAGGGAACGAGCAGTACTTC | CAISEHGRGNEQYF
TRBJ2-1 | . | TRBV6-5 | . | TGTGCCACTACCGCTAGCTCATCCTACAATGAGCAGTTCTTC | CATTASSSYNEQFF
TRBJ2-2 | . | TRBV7-9 | . | TGTGCCAGCAGCTTCCAACAGACCAACACCGGGGAGCTGTTTTTT | CASSFQQTNTGELFF
TRBJ1-4 | . | TRBV29-1 | TRBD1 | TGCAGCACCCGGACAGGGGATGAAAAACTGTTTTTT | CSTRTGDEKLFF
TRBJ2-7 | . | TRBV27 | TRBD2 | TGTGCCAGCAGGGCTAGCGGTTCCTACGAGCAGTACTTC | CASRASGSYEQYF
TRBJ2-1 | . | TRBV24-1 | TRBD2 | TGTGCCACCAGTGATTTGCAGGCTACTAGCGGGAGGGCCAGCGAGCAGTTCTTC | CATSDLQATSGRASEQFF
TRBJ2-7 | . | TRBV4-2 | . | TGTGCCAGCAGCCAGACTAACTCCCGGGGCTACGAGCAGTACTTC | CASSQTNSRGYEQYF
TRBJ2-1 | many | TRBV9 | TRBD2 | TGTGCCAGCAGCGACGGGACTAGCGACTACAATGAGCAGTTCTTC | CASSDGTSDYNEQFF
TRBJ1-1 | few | TRBV9 | . | TGTGCCAGCAGCGTAGCCCCCACAAGGAACACTGAAGCTTTCTTT | CASSVAPTRNTEAFF
TRBJ2-7 | . | TRBV21-1 | . | TGTGCCAGCAGCAAATCAAGGGTGGGGACTCCAGCCCCCTACGAGCAGTACTTC | CASSKSRVGTPAPYEQYF
TRBJ2-1 | . | TRBV7-9 | . | TGTGCCAGCAGCTTAGCGGGGACAGAGCAGTTCTTC | CASSLAGTEQFF
TRBJ2-1 | . | TRBV11-2 | . | TGTGCCAGCAGCTTAATTCGGCGGAGCTCCTACAATGAGCAGTTCTTC | CASSLIRRSSYNEQFF
TRBJ2-1 | . | TRBV5-1 | TRBD2 | TGCGCCAGCAGCTTCCTAGCGGGAACCTACAATGAGCAGTTCTTC | CASSFLAGTYNEQFF
TRBJ1-5 | . | TRBV2 | TRBD1 | TGTGCCAGCAGGGGGGGACAGGGGGACTATCAGCCCCAGCATTTT | CASRGGQGDYQPQHF
TRBJ2-1 | . | TRBV24-1 | TRBD1 | TGTGCCACCAGTGACATGACAGGGAAGTCCGGGGATGAGCAGTTCTTC | CATSDMTGKSGDEQFF
TRBJ1-4 | once | TRBV27 | TRBD1 | TGTGCCAGCAGTGCGACAGGGTTGGCGAAACTGTTTTTT | CASSATGLAKLFF
TRBJ1-1 | . | TRBV11-3 | . | TGTGCCAGCAGCTCCGTGAGCCATGAAGCTTTCTTT | CASSSVSHEAFF
TRBJ2-2 | . | TRBV25-1 | . | TGTGCCAGCAGTGACGCCGGGACACCGAACACCGGGGAGCTGTTTTTT | CASSDAGTPNTGELFF
TRBJ2-4 | . | TRBV11-3 | . | TGTGCCAGCAGCTTACAGACAATTCAGTACTTC | CASSLQTIQYF